This entry lists 4 T cell receptor beta chains sequenced from one sample in a study of cytomegalovirus exposure and HLA in healthy donors (dated by TCRdb to 2016 to 2017). Libraries came from the immunoSEQ multiplex PCR assay. The multiplex PCR relied on a mix of 60 forward primers for TCR Vbeta segments and 13 reverse primers for TCR Jbeta segments. TCRdb carries this immuneACCESS record with in-frame sequences only. Its versions omit some clonotypes, under half of them owing to an unresolved V gene in the studies checked, with the rest unexplained. The sample records 130,000 or so clones, around 70% of which are singletons. In total, the top ten clones hold 5.5% to 8% of the sample. The specimen was PBMCs. The origin of the receptors is a male donor in good health and CMV-seronegative.

The chain recombines TRBV27 with TRBJ2-2; D not resolved. CDR1 is MNHEY, CDR2 SMNVEV, per germline (reference sequence). V shed 3 bases and J shed 2 bases, with 4 bases lying between them. The CDR3 runs to 13 residues. CDR3 amino acids: CASSFTNTGELFF. The CDR3 DNA follows: TGTGCCAGCAGTTTCACAAACACCGGGGAGCTGTTTTTT.

V gene TRBV28 combines with J gene TRBJ2-1; D gene ambiguous. CDR3 size: 16 residues. Germline CDR1 MDHEN, CDR2 SYDVKM. V lost 0 bases and J lost 10, with 19 bases in between. Here the CDR3 DNA reads TGTGCCAGCAGTTTATGGCCAGTTCGAGGAAATGGGGAGCAGTTCTTC. Translating it yields CASSLWPVRGNGEQFF.

This chain links TRBV28 with TRBJ1-4; D call uncertain. The germline V gene encodes CDR1 MDHEN and CDR2 SYDVKM. Deletions cut 6 bases from V and 8 bases from J, with 19 bases between. CDR3 size: 15 residues. CDR3 DNA: TGTGCCAGCAGAATTTTCAGCGGCCAGCCAGAAAAACTGTTTTTT. It yields the protein CASRIFSGQPEKLFF.

This clone was detected only a few times. V is TRBV29-1 and J is TRBJ2-7; 9 bases are a match to TRBD2. The CDR3 runs to 13 residues. The germline V gene encodes CDR1 SQVTM and CDR2 ANQGSEA. The J segment lost 4 bases and the V segment lost 4 bases, leaving 5 bases of the junction unmatched. The CDR3 DNA reads as TGCAGCGTTGCGGTAGCGGGAGATTACGAGCAGTACTTC. It encodes CSVAVAGDYEQYF.